Described below is a single T cell receptor beta chain sequence and its context. This entry belongs to a study of siplizumab effects on memory and regulatory T cells. CDR1 and CDR2 from the germline V gene are SGHVS and FQNEAQ. Trimming stripped 4 bases from V and 7 bases from J, with 10 bases between. This CDR3 is 13 amino acids long. Measured with immunoSEQ multiplex PCR; TCRdb has only the in-frame clones, and not every one. The sample records 100,000 or so clones, approximately 91% being singletons. Sequenced: CD4+ T cells sorted from blood. This sequence joins TRBV7-8 and TRBJ2-2; D might be TRBD1 (5 bases). The clonotype originates from a human donor in good health. Some clones in this sample may be carry-over from other donors' samples. CDR3 amino acids: CASSSGSYGELFF. DNA for the CDR3: TGTGCCAGCAGCTCAGGGTCCTACGGGGAGCTGTTTTTT.